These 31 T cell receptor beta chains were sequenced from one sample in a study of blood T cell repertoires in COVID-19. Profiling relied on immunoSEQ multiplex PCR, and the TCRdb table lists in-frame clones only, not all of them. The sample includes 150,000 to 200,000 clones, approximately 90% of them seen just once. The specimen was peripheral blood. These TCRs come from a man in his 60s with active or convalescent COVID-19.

This chain's CDR3 is CATSRDGERSTDTQYF. The CDR3 DNA reads as TGTGCCACCAGCAGAGATGGGGAGCGTAGCACAGATACGCAGTATTTT. The chain is built from TRBV15 and TRBJ2-3, with D perhaps TRBD2 (5 bases). Trimming removed 0 bases from V and 0 bases from J, with 10 bases in between. This CDR3 is built from 16 residues. Germline V gene data show CDR1 as LNHNV and CDR2 as YYDKDF (reference sequence).

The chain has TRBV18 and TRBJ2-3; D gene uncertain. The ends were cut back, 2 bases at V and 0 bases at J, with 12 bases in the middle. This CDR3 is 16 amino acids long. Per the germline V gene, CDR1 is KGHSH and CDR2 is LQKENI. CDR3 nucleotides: TGTGCCAGCTCACCAGATGATTCCAGAAGCACAGATACGCAGTATTTT. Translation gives CASSPDDSRSTDTQYF.

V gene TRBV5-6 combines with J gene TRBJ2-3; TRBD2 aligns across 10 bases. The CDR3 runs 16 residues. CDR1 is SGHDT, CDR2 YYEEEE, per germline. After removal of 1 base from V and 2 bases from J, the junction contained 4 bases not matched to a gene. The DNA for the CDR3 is TGTGCCAGCAGCTTGAGGACTAGCGGATTCACAGATACGCAGTATTTT. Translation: CASSLRTSGFTDTQYF.

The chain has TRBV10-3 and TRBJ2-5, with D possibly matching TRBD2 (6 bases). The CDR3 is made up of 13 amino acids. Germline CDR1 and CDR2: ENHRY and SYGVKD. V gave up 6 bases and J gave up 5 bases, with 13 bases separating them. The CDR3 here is CAIRGGARETQYF. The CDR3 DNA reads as TGTGCCATCAGGGGCGGGGCTAGGGAGACCCAGTACTTC.

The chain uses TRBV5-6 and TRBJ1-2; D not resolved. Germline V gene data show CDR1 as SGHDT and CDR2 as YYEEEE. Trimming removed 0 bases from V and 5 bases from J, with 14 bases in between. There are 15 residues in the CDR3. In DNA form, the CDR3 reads TGTGCCAGCAGCTTGGCGGTAGAGTTCCGGTATGGCTACACCTTC. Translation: CASSLAVEFRYGYTF. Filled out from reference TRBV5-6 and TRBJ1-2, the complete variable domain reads DAGVTQSPTHLIKTRGQQVTLRCSPKSGHDTVSWYQQALGQGPQFIFQYYEEEERQRGNFPDRFSGHQFPNYSSELNVNALLLGDSALYLCASSLAVEFRYGYTFGSGTRLTVV.

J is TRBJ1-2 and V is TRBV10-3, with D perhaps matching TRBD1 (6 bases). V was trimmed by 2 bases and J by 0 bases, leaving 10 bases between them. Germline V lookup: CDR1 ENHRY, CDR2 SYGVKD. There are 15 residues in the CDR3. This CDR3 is CAISEAQGSNYGYTF. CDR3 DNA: TGTGCCATCAGTGAGGCACAGGGCTCTAACTATGGCTACACCTTC.

CDR3 bases: TGTGCCAGCAGCTCGAGGAGGACAGGGGCCGTCTCTGGAAACACCATATATTTT. Amino acid sequence: CASSSRRTGAVSGNTIYF. The rearrangement links TRBV9 to TRBJ1-3; 9 bases are a match to TRBD1. V was clipped by 4 bases and J by 0 bases; unmatched bases: 11. Germline V gives CDR1 SGDLS, CDR2 YYNGEE. The CDR3 is 18 residues long.

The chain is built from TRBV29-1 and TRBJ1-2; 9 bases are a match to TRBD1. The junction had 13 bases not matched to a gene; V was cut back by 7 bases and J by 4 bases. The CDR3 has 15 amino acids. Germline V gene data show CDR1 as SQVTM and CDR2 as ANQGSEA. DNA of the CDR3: TGCAGCGCTGCCTCCACAGGGGGCGCGAGCTATGGCTACACCTTC. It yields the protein CSAASTGGASYGYTF.

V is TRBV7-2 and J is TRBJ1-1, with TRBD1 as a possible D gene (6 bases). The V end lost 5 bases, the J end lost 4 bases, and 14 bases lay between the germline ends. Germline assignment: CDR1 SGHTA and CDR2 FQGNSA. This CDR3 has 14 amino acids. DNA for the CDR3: TGTGCCAGCAGCAGCTACAGGGTCGGCACTGAAGCTTTCTTT. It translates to CASSSYRVGTEAFF.

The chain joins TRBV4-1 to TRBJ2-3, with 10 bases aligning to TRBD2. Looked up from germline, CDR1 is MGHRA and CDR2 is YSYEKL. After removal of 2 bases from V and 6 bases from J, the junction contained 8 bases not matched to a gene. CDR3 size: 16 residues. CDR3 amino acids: CASSQTPLAGADTQYF. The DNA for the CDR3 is TGCGCCAGCAGCCAAACACCTCTAGCGGGGGCTGATACGCAGTATTTT.

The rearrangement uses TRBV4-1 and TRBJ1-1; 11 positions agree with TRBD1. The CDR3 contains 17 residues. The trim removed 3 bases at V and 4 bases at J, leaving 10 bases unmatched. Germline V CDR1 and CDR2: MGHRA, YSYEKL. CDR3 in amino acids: CASSQGPGQGESTEAFF. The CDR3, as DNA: TGCGCCAGCAGCCAGGGCCCGGGACAGGGGGAGAGCACTGAAGCTTTCTTT.

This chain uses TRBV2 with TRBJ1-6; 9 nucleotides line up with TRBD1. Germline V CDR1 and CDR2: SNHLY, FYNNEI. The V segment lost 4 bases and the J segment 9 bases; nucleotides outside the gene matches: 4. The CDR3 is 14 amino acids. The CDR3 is CASSGTGAISPLHF. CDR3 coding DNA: TGTGCCAGCAGTGGGACAGGGGCGATTTCACCCCTCCACTTT.

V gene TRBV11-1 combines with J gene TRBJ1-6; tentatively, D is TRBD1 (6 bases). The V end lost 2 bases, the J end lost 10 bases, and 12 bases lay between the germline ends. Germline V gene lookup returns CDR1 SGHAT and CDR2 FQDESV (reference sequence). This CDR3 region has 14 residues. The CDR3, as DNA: TGTGCCAGCAGCTTAATACAGGGCAACTCACCCCTCCACTTT. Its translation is CASSLIQGNSPLHF.

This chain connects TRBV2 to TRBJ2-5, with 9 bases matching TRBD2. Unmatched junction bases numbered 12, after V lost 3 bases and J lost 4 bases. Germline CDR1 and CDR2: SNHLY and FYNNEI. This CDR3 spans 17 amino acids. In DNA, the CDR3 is TGTGCCAGCAGTGAGGTAGCGGGGGAGGGCTTCAGAGAGACCCAGTACTTC. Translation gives CASSEVAGEGFRETQYF.

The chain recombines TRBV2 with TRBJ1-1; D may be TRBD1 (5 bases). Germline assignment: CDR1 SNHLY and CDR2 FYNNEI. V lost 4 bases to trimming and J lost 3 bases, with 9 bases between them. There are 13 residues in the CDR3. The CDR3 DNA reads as TGTGCCAGCAGTGGATCAGGGTACACTGAAGCTTTCTTT. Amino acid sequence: CASSGSGYTEAFF.

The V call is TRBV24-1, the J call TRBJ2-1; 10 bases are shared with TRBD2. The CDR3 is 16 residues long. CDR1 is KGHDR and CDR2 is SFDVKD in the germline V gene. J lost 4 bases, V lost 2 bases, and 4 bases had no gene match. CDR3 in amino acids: CATSDSSGGVYNEQFF. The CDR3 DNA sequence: TGTGCCACCAGTGATTCTAGCGGGGGAGTTTACAATGAGCAGTTCTTC.

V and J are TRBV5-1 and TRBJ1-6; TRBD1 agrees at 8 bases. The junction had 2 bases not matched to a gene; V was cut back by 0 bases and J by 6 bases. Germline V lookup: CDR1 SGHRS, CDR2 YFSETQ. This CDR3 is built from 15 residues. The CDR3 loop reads CASSLGTGPNSPLHF. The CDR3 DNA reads TGCGCCAGCAGCTTGGGGACAGGGCCTAATTCACCCCTCCACTTT.

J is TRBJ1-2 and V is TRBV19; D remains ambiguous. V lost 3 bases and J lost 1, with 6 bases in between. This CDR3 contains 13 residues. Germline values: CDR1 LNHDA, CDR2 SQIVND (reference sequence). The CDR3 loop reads CASSIGVNYGYTF. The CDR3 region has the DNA TGTGCCAGTAGTATCGGGGTTAACTATGGCTACACCTTC.

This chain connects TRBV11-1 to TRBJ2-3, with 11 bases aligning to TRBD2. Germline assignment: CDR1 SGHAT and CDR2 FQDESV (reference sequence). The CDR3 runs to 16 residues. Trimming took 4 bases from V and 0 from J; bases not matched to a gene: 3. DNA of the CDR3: TGTGCCAGCAGCTCGGGACTAGCGGCTAGCACAGATACGCAGTATTTT. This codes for CASSSGLAASTDTQYF.

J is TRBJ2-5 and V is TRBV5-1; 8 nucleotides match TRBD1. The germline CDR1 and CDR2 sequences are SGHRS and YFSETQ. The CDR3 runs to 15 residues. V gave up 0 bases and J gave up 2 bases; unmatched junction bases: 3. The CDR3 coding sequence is TGCGCCAGCAGCTTGGGACAGGGGATTCAAGAGACCCAGTACTTC. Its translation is CASSLGQGIQETQYF. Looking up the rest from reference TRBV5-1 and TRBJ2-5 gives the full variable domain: KAGVTQTPRYLIKTRGQQVTLSCSPISGHRSVSWYQQTPGQGLQFLFEYFSETQRNKGNFPGRFSGRQFSNSRSEMNVSTLELGDSALYLCASSLGQGIQETQYFGPGTRLLVL.

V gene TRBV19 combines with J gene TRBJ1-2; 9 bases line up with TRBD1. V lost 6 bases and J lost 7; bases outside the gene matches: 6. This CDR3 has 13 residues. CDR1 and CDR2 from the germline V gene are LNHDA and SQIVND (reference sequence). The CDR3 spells CASSPQGALGYTF. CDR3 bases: TGTGCCAGTAGCCCACAGGGGGCGCTTGGCTACACCTTC.

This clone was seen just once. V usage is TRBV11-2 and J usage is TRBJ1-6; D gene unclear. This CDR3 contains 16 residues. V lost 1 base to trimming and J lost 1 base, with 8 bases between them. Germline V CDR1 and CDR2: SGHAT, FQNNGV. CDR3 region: CASSLAGNSYNSPLHF. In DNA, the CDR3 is TGTGCCAGCAGCTTAGCGGGGAATTCCTATAATTCACCCCTCCACTTT. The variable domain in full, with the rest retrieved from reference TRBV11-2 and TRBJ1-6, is EAGVAQSPRYKIIEKRQSVAFWCNPISGHATLYWYQQILGQGPKLLIQFQNNGVVDDSQLPKDRFSAERLKGVDSTLKIQPAKLEDSAVYLCASSLAGNSYNSPLHFGNGTRLTVT.

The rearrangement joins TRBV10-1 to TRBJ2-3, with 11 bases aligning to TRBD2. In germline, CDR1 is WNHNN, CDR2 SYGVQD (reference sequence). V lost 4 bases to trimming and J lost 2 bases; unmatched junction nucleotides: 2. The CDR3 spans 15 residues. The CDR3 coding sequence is TGCGCCAGCAGTGCGACTAGCGGGACCACAGATACGCAGTATTTT. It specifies CASSATSGTTDTQYF.

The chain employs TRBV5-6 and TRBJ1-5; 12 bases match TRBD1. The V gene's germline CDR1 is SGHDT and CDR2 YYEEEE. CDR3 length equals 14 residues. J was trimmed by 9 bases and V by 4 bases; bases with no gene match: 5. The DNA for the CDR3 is TGTGCCAGCAGCCTGGGACAGGGGGCTTGGCCCCAGCATTTT. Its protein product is CASSLGQGAWPQHF.

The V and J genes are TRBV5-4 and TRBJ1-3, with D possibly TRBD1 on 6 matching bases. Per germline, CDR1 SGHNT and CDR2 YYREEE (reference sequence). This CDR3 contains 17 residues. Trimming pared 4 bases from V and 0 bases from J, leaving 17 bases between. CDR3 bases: TGTGCCAGCAGCCTGGGGGCGGGCGGTTACTCTGGAAACACCATATATTTT. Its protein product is CASSLGAGGYSGNTIYF.

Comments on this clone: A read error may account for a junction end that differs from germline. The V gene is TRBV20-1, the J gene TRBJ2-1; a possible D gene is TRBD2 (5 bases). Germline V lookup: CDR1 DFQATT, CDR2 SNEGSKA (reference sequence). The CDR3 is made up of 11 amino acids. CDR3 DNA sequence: TGCAGTGCTAGAGATCTTACTAAGGAGGTCTTC. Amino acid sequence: CSARDLTKEVF.

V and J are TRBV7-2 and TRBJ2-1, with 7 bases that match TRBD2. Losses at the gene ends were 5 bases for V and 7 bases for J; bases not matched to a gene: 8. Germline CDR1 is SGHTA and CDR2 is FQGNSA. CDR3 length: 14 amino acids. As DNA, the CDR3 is TGTGCCAGCAGCCCCAGTTGGGGGGGAAATGAGCAGTTCTTC. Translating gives CASSPSWGGNEQFF. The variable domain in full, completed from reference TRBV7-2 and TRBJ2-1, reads GAGVSQSPSNKVTEKGKDVELRCDPISGHTALYWYRQSLGQGLEFLIYFQGNSAPDKSGLPSDRFSAERTGGSVSTLTIQRTQQEDSAVYLCASSPSWGGNEQFFGPGTRLTVL.

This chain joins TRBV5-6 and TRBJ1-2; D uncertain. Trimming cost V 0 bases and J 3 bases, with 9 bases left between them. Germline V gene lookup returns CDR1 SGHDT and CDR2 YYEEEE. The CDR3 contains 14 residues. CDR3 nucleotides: TGTGCCAGCAGCTTGGCGGGTGAGGACTATGGCTACACCTTC. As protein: CASSLAGEDYGYTF.

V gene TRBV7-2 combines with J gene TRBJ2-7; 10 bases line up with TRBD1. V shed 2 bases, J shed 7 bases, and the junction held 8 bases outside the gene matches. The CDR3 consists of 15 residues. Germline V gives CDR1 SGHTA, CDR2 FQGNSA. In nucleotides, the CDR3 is TGTGCCAGCAGCTTAAGGGGACAGGGGTCTGGGGAGCAGTACTTC. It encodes CASSLRGQGSGEQYF. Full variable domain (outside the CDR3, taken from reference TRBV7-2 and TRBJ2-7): GAGVSQSPSNKVTEKGKDVELRCDPISGHTALYWYRQSLGQGLEFLIYFQGNSAPDKSGLPSDRFSAERTGGSVSTLTIQRTQQEDSAVYLCASSLRGQGSGEQYFGPGTRLTVT.

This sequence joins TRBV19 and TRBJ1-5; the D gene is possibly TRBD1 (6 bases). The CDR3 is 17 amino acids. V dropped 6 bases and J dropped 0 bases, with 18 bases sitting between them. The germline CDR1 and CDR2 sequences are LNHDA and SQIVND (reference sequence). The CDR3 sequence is CASSTKGGAYSNQPQHF. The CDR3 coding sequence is TGTGCCAGTAGCACAAAGGGGGGGGCATATAGCAATCAGCCCCAGCATTTT. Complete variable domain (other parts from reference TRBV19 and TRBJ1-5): DGGITQSPKYLFRKEGQNVTLSCEQNLNHDAMYWYRQDPGQGLRLIYYSQIVNDFQKGDIAEGYSVSREKKESFPLTVTSAQKNPTAFYLCASSTKGGAYSNQPQHFGDGTRLSIL.

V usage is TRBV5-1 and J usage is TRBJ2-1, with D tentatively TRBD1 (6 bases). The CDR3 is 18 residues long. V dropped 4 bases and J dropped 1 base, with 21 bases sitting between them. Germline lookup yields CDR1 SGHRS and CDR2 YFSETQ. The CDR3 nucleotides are TGCGCCAGCAGCCCCGTGGGGGCGGGCGGTGGGTCCTACAATGAGCAGTTCTTC. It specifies CASSPVGAGGGSYNEQFF.